One and the same sample provided the 32 T cell receptor beta chains below, sequenced in a study of T cell responses to AZD1222 COVID-19 vaccine. The data were produced by immunoSEQ multiplex PCR, yet TCRdb's version contains in-frame clones alone and is incomplete. The data show 80,000 or so clones, with roughly four fifths seen just once and 2.9% held by the top ten. The material was peripheral blood, obtained on day 0 of AZD1222 vaccination. The source is an adult in good health.

This chain uses TRBV4-2 with TRBJ1-2; D unresolved. Looked up from germline, CDR1 is LGHNA and CDR2 is YNFKEQ. This CDR3 region has 15 residues. V was shortened by 0 bases and J by 2 bases, with 10 bases between the two germline ends. The CDR3 DNA sequence: TGTGCCAGCAGCCAAGAGGACCGAGGGAACTATGGCTACACCTTC. Its protein is CASSQEDRGNYGYTF.

This sequence joins TRBV7-2 and TRBJ2-1; possible D gene TRBD1, 7 bases. This CDR3 comprises 15 residues. Trimming took off 5 bases at V and 5 bases at J, with 16 bases between the two ends. Germline V gives CDR1 SGHTA, CDR2 FQGNSA. CDR3 coding DNA: TGTGCCAGCAGCCCGGCGGGACAGCCCCACAATGAGCAGTTCTTC. It is translated as CASSPAGQPHNEQFF.

This rearrangement joins TRBV7-8 to TRBJ1-5, with 8 bases aligning to TRBD1. Germline trimming cut 5 bases from V and 7 bases from J; bases unmatched to any gene: 7. Germline assignment: CDR1 SGHVS and CDR2 FQNEAQ. The CDR3 contains 14 residues. CDR3 protein: CASSQDREWQPQHF. The DNA for the CDR3 is TGTGCCAGCAGCCAGGACAGGGAATGGCAGCCCCAGCATTTT.

V and J are TRBV5-1 and TRBJ2-5; D is tentatively TRBD1 or TRBD2 (5 bases each). Per germline, CDR1 SGHRS and CDR2 YFSETQ. This CDR3 has 15 residues. V lost 0 bases and J 1 base, leaving 10 bases between the germline ends. The CDR3 nucleotides are TGCGCCAGCAGCTTGGCCCGGGACGGCCAAGAGACCCAGTACTTC. Encoded protein: CASSLARDGQETQYF.

This chain links TRBV7-8 with TRBJ1-6, with D possibly TRBD1 on 6 matching bases. CDR1 and CDR2 (germline): SGHVS, FQNEAQ. V was trimmed by 4 bases and J by 13 bases, leaving 17 bases between them. This CDR3 contains 14 residues. CDR3 DNA: TGTGCCAGCAGCTCGTACAGGGAGGATACCCCCCTCCACTTT. Its translation: CASSSYREDTPLHF.

V and J are TRBV6-2 or TRBV6-3 and TRBJ2-7, with 7 bases that match TRBD1. This CDR3 contains 14 residues. V shed 5 bases, J shed 5 bases, and the junction held 9 bases outside the gene matches. Looked up from germline, CDR1 is MNHEY and CDR2 is SVGEGT. The CDR3 sequence is CASSDGTELDEQYF. The CDR3 bases are TGTGCCAGCAGTGATGGGACAGAGTTAGACGAGCAGTACTTC.

CDR3 region: CASSLKESNQPQHF. DNA of the CDR3: TGTGCCAGCAGTTTGAAAGAGAGCAATCAGCCCCAGCATTTT. The rearrangement uses TRBV27 and TRBJ1-5; D not resolved. Trimming stripped 3 bases from V and 1 base from J, with 7 bases between. The CDR3 has 14 residues. Germline CDR1 is MNHEY and CDR2 is SMNVEV (reference sequence).

The chain links TRBV7-9 to TRBJ2-7; D gene uncertain. Germline V lookup: CDR1 SEHNR, CDR2 FQNEAQ (reference sequence). V shed 5 bases and J shed 3 bases, with 5 bases lying between them. The CDR3 is 11 residues long. The chain's CDR3 is CASSRSYEQYF. The CDR3 region has the DNA TGTGCCAGCAGCCGCAGCTACGAGCAGTACTTC.

The gene calls are TRBV10-3 and TRBJ2-7, with a tentative D call TRBD2 (5 bases). Deletions cut 4 bases from V and 2 bases from J, with 9 bases between. The CDR3 runs 13 residues. Per the germline V gene, CDR1 is ENHRY and CDR2 is SYGVKD. The CDR3 region has the DNA TGTGCCATCAGTGTAGGAGGACCCTACGAGCAGTACTTC. Translation gives CAISVGGPYEQYF.

The gene calls are TRBV30 and TRBJ1-3; D is perhaps TRBD1 (5 bases). Germline V gives CDR1 GTSNPN, CDR2 SVGIG (reference sequence). Trimming stripped 0 bases from V and 4 bases from J, with 10 bases between. CDR3 size: 14 residues. The CDR3 loop reads CAWSVLGAGNTIYF. In DNA form, the CDR3 reads TGTGCCTGGAGTGTACTTGGGGCAGGAAACACCATATATTTT. The full variable domain, rest sourced from reference TRBV30 and TRBJ1-3, is SQTIHQWPATLVQPVGSPLSLECTVEGTSNPNLYWYRQAAGRGLQLLFYSVGIGQISSEVPQNLSASRPQDRQFILSSKKLLLSDSGFYLCAWSVLGAGNTIYFGEGSWLTVV.

The CDR3 spells CASSAARNYGYTF. The CDR3 DNA reads TGTGCCAGCAGTGCTGCGAGAAACTATGGCTACACCTTC. This rearrangement joins TRBV6-4 to TRBJ1-2; D call uncertain. This CDR3 is 13 amino acids long. V lost 4 bases and J lost 2, with 8 bases in between. Germline CDR1 is MRHNA and CDR2 is SNTAGT.

The V gene is TRBV3-1 (or the pseudogene TRBV3-2), the J gene TRBJ2-2; 7 positions agree with TRBD1. Unmatched junction bases numbered 7, after V lost 6 bases and J lost 6 bases. Germline V gene lookup returns CDR1 LGHDT and CDR2 YNNKEL (reference sequence). There are 14 residues in the CDR3. CDR3 DNA sequence: TGTGCCAGCAGTCGCAGTACAGGGGCCGGGGAGCTGTTTTTT. Its translation: CASSRSTGAGELFF.

The chain employs TRBV3-1 (or the pseudogene TRBV3-2) and TRBJ1-1; no definite D call. This CDR3 comprises 15 residues. Germline CDR1 LGHDT, CDR2 YNNKEL (reference sequence). Deletions cut 0 bases from V and 3 bases from J, with 11 bases between. This CDR3 is CASSQDLPVDTEAFF. The CDR3 nucleotides read TGTGCCAGCAGCCAAGATCTCCCAGTAGACACTGAAGCTTTCTTT.

The V call is TRBV29-1, the J call TRBJ1-1; tentatively, D is TRBD1 (6 bases). The CDR3 is 14 residues long. Germline CDR1 reads SQVTM; CDR2 reads ANQGSEA. V was pared by 7 bases and J by 0 bases, with 15 bases between. CDR3 in DNA: TGCAGCGGGACAAAGACAGGATTGAACACTGAAGCTTTCTTT. Translated: CSGTKTGLNTEAFF.

The rearrangement uses TRBV7-2 and TRBJ1-3; 9 bases agree with TRBD1. The V and J ends lost 1 base and 3 bases, in that order; junction bases with no gene match: 1. The CDR3 covers 15 residues. Germline assignment: CDR1 SGHTA and CDR2 FQGNSA. The CDR3 reads CASSLGTGVGNTIYF. CDR3 sequence (DNA): TGTGCCAGCAGCTTAGGGACAGGGGTTGGAAACACCATATATTTT.

The chain is built from TRBV9 and TRBJ2-5; D unresolved. The CDR3 spans 13 residues. CDR1 SGDLS and CDR2 YYNGEE come from the germline V gene. V lost 0 bases, J lost 5 bases, and 8 bases lay in between. The CDR3 sequence: CASSVGIRETQYF. CDR3 in DNA: TGTGCCAGCAGCGTAGGTATACGGGAGACCCAGTACTTC.

V and J are TRBV19 and TRBJ1-4; unclear D gene. Germline V CDR1 and CDR2: LNHDA, SQIVND (reference sequence). Between the trimmed V and J ends, which lost 5 bases and 0 bases, there was a span of 7 bases. The CDR3 contains 14 residues. This CDR3 is CASSVSPTNEKLFF. The CDR3 DNA sequence: TGTGCCAGTAGTGTGAGCCCAACTAATGAAAAACTGTTTTTT.

This chain joins TRBV10-3 and TRBJ2-7; D is ambiguous. Germline values: CDR1 ENHRY, CDR2 SYGVKD. CDR3 size: 12 residues. V lost 1 base to trimming and J lost 6 bases, with 7 bases between them. Here the CDR3 reads CAISEYQVEQYF. DNA for the CDR3: TGTGCCATCAGTGAGTACCAAGTCGAGCAGTACTTC.

J is TRBJ1-2 and V is TRBV5-4; D not resolved. This CDR3 region has 16 residues. Trimming left V 4 bases short and J 0 bases short, with 16 bases between. Looked up from germline, CDR1 is SGHNT and CDR2 is YYREEE (reference sequence). DNA for the CDR3: TGTGCCAGCAGCCCGGGTTTGGGAGGCGCTAACTATGGCTACACCTTC. Translated, it gives CASSPGLGGANYGYTF.

The chain joins TRBV18 to TRBJ1-5, with D perhaps matching TRBD1 (5 bases). The germline V gene encodes CDR1 KGHSH and CDR2 LQKENI. Deletions cut 4 bases from V and 0 bases from J, with 13 bases between. The CDR3 length is 16 residues. CDR3 amino acids: CASSQDRSYSNQPQHF. The CDR3 DNA reads as TGTGCCAGCTCACAAGACAGATCGTATAGCAATCAGCCCCAGCATTTT.

The rearrangement uses TRBV12-3 or TRBV12-4 and TRBJ1-5; D not certain. The CDR3 spans 13 residues. The V end was cut by 6 bases, the J end by 6 bases, with 12 bases between. The CDR3 DNA is TGTGCCAGCAGCACCGAGAAAGGTCAGCCCCAGCATTTT. It specifies CASSTEKGQPQHF.

This clone was counted between two and nine times. The chain has TRBV7-8 and TRBJ1-6; 8 nucleotides match TRBD1. J lost 6 bases, V lost 2 bases, and 3 bases had no gene match. Germline values: CDR1 SGHVS, CDR2 FQNEAQ. The CDR3 sequence is 15 residues long. The CDR3 loop is CASSLFQGANSPLHF. In DNA form, the CDR3 reads TGTGCCAGCAGCTTATTTCAGGGGGCTAATTCACCCCTCCACTTT.

The chain recombines TRBV19 with TRBJ1-2, with 7 bases lining up with TRBD1. This CDR3 is 15 amino acids long. The germline CDR1 and CDR2 sequences are LNHDA and SQIVND (reference sequence). Germline trimming cut 6 bases from V and 4 bases from J; bases unmatched to any gene: 11. CDR3 DNA sequence: TGTGCCAGTAGAGCTCCGGGACAGAGGGCCTATGGCTACACCTTC. Encoded protein: CASRAPGQRAYGYTF.

The V and J genes are TRBV2 and TRBJ2-3; no firm D call. V was trimmed by 6 bases and J by 4 bases, leaving 2 bases between them. The CDR3 spans 10 residues. Germline V gene sequence: CDR1 SNHLY, CDR2 FYNNEI. CDR3 residues: CASRSDTQYF. The CDR3 region has the DNA TGTGCCAGCAGGTCAGATACGCAGTATTTT.

The chain uses TRBV10-3 and TRBJ2-2; TRBD2 matches 8 bases. This CDR3 has 17 residues. Germline V gene sequence: CDR1 ENHRY, CDR2 SYGVKD. With 0 bases clipped from V and 6 bases from J, the junction kept 9 bases outside the gene matches. CDR3 sequence: CAISESKGTSGSGELFF. CDR3 DNA: TGTGCCATCAGTGAGTCGAAAGGGACTAGTGGGTCCGGGGAGCTGTTTTTT.

This sequence joins TRBV5-6 and TRBJ1-1; no definite D call. This CDR3 has 13 residues. The germline V gene encodes CDR1 SGHDT and CDR2 YYEEEE. V shed 1 base and J shed 1 base, with 5 bases lying between them. CDR3 region: CASSLPGNTEAFF. In DNA, the CDR3 is TGTGCCAGCAGCTTGCCAGGGAACACTGAAGCTTTCTTT.

The genes are TRBV14 and TRBJ2-2; D possibly corresponds to TRBD1 (6 bases). Trimming took off 5 bases at V and 1 base at J, with 8 bases between the two ends. CDR1 SGHDN and CDR2 FVKESK come from the germline V gene. The CDR3 totals 14 residues. The DNA for the CDR3 is TGTGCCAGCAGCGGGACAAGGAACACCGGGGAGCTGTTTTTT. Protein: CASSGTRNTGELFF.

This clone was recorded once. The V call is TRBV24-1, the J call TRBJ1-2; perhaps TRBD1 as D (6 bases). Trimming stripped 6 bases from V and 2 bases from J, with 15 bases between. This CDR3 comprises 15 residues. In germline, CDR1 is KGHDR, CDR2 SFDVKD. The CDR3 nucleotides are TGTGCCACCAGTTCTGGGGGGCCACAAAACTATGGCTACACCTTC. Protein product: CATSSGGPQNYGYTF.

The chain couples TRBV4-3 to TRBJ2-1; 12 positions match TRBD2. The J segment lost 9 bases and the V segment lost 0 bases, leaving 6 bases of the junction unmatched. Germline loops: CDR1 LGHNA, CDR2 YSLEER. The CDR3 extends over 16 amino acids. The CDR3 region is CASSQEASGGAIEQFF. CDR3 DNA sequence: TGCGCCAGCAGCCAAGAGGCTAGCGGGGGGGCCATTGAGCAGTTCTTC.

V is TRBV5-6 and J is TRBJ1-2; D may be TRBD1 (6 bases). The CDR3 has 18 amino acids. Germline CDR1 is SGHDT and CDR2 is YYEEEE. Trimming removed 0 bases at V and 0 bases at J, with 18 bases between. The CDR3 protein is CASSLAGQGSLTNYGYTF. The CDR3 nucleotides are TGTGCCAGCAGCTTGGCCGGGCAGGGGTCGTTGACTAACTATGGCTACACCTTC.

The CDR3 loop reads CASSAGTGTYNEQFF. The CDR3 coding sequence is TGTGCCAGCAGTGCAGGGACAGGTACCTACAATGAGCAGTTCTTC. The V and J genes are TRBV25-1 and TRBJ2-1; TRBD1 matches at 8 bases. Germline V gives CDR1 MGHDK, CDR2 SYGVNS. CDR3 length: 15 residues. Germline trimming cut 4 bases from V and 2 bases from J; bases unmatched to any gene: 4.

This clone was counted only a few times. The J gene is TRBJ1-2, the V gene TRBV14; no reliable D call. Per the germline V gene, CDR1 is SGHDN and CDR2 is FVKESK. The CDR3 is 13 amino acids. With 1 base removed from V and 8 bases from J, the gap between germline ends came to 11 bases. The CDR3, as DNA: TGTGCCAGCAGCCAAGTGGAAGGGTACGGCTACACCTTC. It encodes CASSQVEGYGYTF.